Below, 28 T cell receptor beta chains from the same sample are listed, as sequenced in a study of shared clonotypes between healthy human individuals (TCRdb year 2020). Receptors were amplified or captured by the immunoSEQ multiplex PCR assay. TCRdb retrieved this table from immuneACCESS and kept in-frame rearrangements only. Not all clones are present; in checked studies, unresolved V genes account for under half, and no reason is known for the remainder. This sample comprises over 850,000 clones, approximately 78% of them detected only once. The ten largest clonotypes hold 0.55% to 0.7% of the sample. Sequences were obtained from memory CD4+ T cells from PBMCs. Sample cell subset or site, as interpreted from the label and publication: CD45RA-negative fraction. Receptors originate from a young man in good health. Some clones in this sample may be carry-over from other donors' samples.

This chain links TRBV4-3 with TRBJ2-7; 8 bases are a match to TRBD1. In germline, CDR1 is LGHNA, CDR2 YSLEER. The CDR3 spans 18 residues. V was clipped by 0 bases and J by 6 bases; unmatched bases: 16. The CDR3 region is CASSQDMGSGQGLGEQYF. The CDR3 nucleotides read TGCGCCAGCAGCCAAGATATGGGCAGCGGACAGGGTCTGGGCGAGCAGTACTTC.

The chain combines TRBV4-1 with TRBJ2-2, with 9 bases that match TRBD2. V was clipped by 4 bases and J by 6 bases; unmatched bases: 6. Per the germline V gene, CDR1 is MGHRA and CDR2 is YSYEKL. The CDR3 runs 15 residues. The CDR3 reads CASSLGTSFAGELFF. The CDR3 nucleotides are TGCGCCAGCAGCCTTGGGACTAGCTTCGCCGGGGAGCTGTTTTTT.

The gene calls are TRBV11-2 and TRBJ2-1; the match to TRBD2 covers 12 bases. The germline CDR1 and CDR2 sequences are SGHAT and FQNNGV. The ends lost 5 bases at V and 2 bases at J; junction bases unmatched: 13. The CDR3 has 19 residues. CDR3 coding DNA: TGTGCCAGCAGCACAAGACTCGGACTAGCGGGGAAAGCCTACAATGAGCAGTTCTTC. It codes for CASSTRLGLAGKAYNEQFF.

The rearrangement joins TRBV6-5 to TRBJ2-1, with D possibly TRBD2 on 5 matching bases. V was pared by 4 bases and J by 0 bases, with 13 bases between. The CDR3 length is 16 residues. Germline-derived CDR1 and CDR2 are MNHEY and SVGAGI. CDR3 sequence: CASSSGYRGSYNEQFF. CDR3 DNA sequence: TGTGCCAGCAGTTCTGGCTACCGGGGCTCCTACAATGAGCAGTTCTTC.

CDR3 residues: CASSPLSSNEQFF. The CDR3 nucleotides read TGTGCCAGCTCACCATTAAGTTCCAATGAGCAGTTCTTC. The J gene is TRBJ2-1, the V gene TRBV18; the D is unclear. The germline V and J ends were trimmed by 2 bases and 6 bases, with 8 bases remaining between them. There are 13 residues in the CDR3. Germline V gene sequence: CDR1 KGHSH, CDR2 LQKENI.

In its sample, this clone was seen many times. The chain uses TRBV19 and TRBJ1-2; D is uncertain. Trimming removed 6 bases from V and 7 bases from J, with 12 bases in between. CDR3 length equals 12 residues. Germline CDR1 and CDR2: LNHDA and SQIVND (reference sequence). CDR3 coding DNA: TGTGCCAGTAGGAACGAATGGCGTGGCTACACCTTC. It yields the protein CASRNEWRGYTF.

V gene TRBV28 combines with J gene TRBJ1-4, with a tentative D call TRBD1 (6 bases). The CDR3 extends over 15 amino acids. Trimming took 5 bases from V and 7 from J, leaving 17 bases between them. Germline V gene lookup returns CDR1 MDHEN and CDR2 SYDVKM. In DNA form, the CDR3 reads TGTGCCAGCAGTCCACCGGGGGGGGCGTTTGAAAAACTGTTTTTT. It codes for CASSPPGGAFEKLFF.

The chain uses TRBV27 and TRBJ2-6, with TRBD1 identical over 7 bases. CDR1 MNHEY and CDR2 SMNVEV come from the germline V gene (reference sequence). V lost 6 bases and J lost 3; bases outside the gene matches: 8. The CDR3 is 16 amino acids. The CDR3 loop is CASRPGQLRGANVLTF. CDR3 DNA sequence: TGTGCCAGCAGGCCGGGACAGCTTCGTGGGGCCAACGTCCTGACTTTC.

This chain connects TRBV5-4 to TRBJ2-1, with D possibly being TRBD1 or TRBD2 (6 bases each). Germline values: CDR1 SGHNT, CDR2 YYREEE (reference sequence). With 4 bases removed from V and 9 bases from J, the gap between germline ends came to 11 bases. The CDR3 runs 12 residues. Here the CDR3 reads CASSPQGGEQFF. CDR3 in DNA: TGTGCCAGCAGCCCACAGGGAGGTGAGCAGTTCTTC.

About this clone itself: Germline is not matched at one junction end, which may reflect a read error. This rearrangement joins TRBV11-2 to TRBJ1-1; D uncertain. This CDR3 is built from 13 residues. The germline V gene encodes CDR1 SGHAT and CDR2 FQNNGV. The CDR3 coding sequence is TGCGCCAGCAGCCAAGATTTCAGCACTGAAGCTTTCTTT. It is translated as CASSQDFSTEAFF.

This clone came up once. The rearrangement joins TRBV6-1 to TRBJ1-1; 7 bases line up with TRBD1. This CDR3 region has 15 residues. Germline loops: CDR1 MNHNS, CDR2 SASEGT. Trimming took 6 bases from V and 6 from J; bases not matched to a gene: 13. CDR3 sequence reads: CASSLTGTARPEAFF. CDR3 nucleotides: TGTGCCAGCAGCTTAACCGGGACAGCCCGACCTGAAGCTTTCTTT.

This chain joins TRBV2 and TRBJ1-1; the D is unclear. CDR3 length equals 13 residues. Germline-derived CDR1 and CDR2 are SNHLY and FYNNEI. V was cut by 1 base and J by 6 bases, with 9 bases left in between. CDR3 coding DNA: TGTGCCAGCAGTGAAGAGTTGGCTTCTGAAGCTTTCTTT. This codes for CASSEELASEAFF.

V gene TRBV10-3 combines with J gene TRBJ2-1; a weak D match, TRBD2 (5 bases). This CDR3 has 15 residues. Between the trimmed V and J ends, which lost 6 bases and 8 bases, there was a span of 20 bases. Germline V CDR1 and CDR2: ENHRY, SYGVKD. CDR3: CAIRSSTETSDEQFF. Written as DNA, the CDR3 is TGTGCCATCAGGTCTAGCACAGAGACCAGCGATGAGCAGTTCTTC.

This clone was seen only a few times. The V gene is TRBV9, the J gene TRBJ1-3; D remains unclear. Germline CDR1 and CDR2: SGDLS and YYNGEE. V was clipped by 0 bases and J by 7 bases, with 8 bases between them. This CDR3 comprises 13 residues. The CDR3 here is CASSVGIRNTIYF. The CDR3 DNA follows: TGTGCCAGCAGCGTAGGGATTAGGAACACCATATATTTT.

This clone was counted between two and nine times. The V call is TRBV7-2, the J call TRBJ2-7; TRBD2 matches 8 bases. Germline CDR1 is SGHTA and CDR2 is FQGNSA. CDR3 length equals 15 residues. The V and J ends lost 7 bases and 3 bases, in that order; junction bases with no gene match: 11. CDR3 nucleotides: TGTGCCAGCAACAAACCGAGCGGGAGCGGCTACGAGCAGTACTTC. It specifies CASNKPSGSGYEQYF.

This clone was seen a handful of times. The V call is TRBV9, the J call TRBJ2-7; 9 bases fit TRBD2. V gave up 3 bases and J gave up 2 bases; unmatched junction bases: 6. The CDR3 covers 15 residues. Germline CDR1 SGDLS, CDR2 YYNGEE. In DNA, the CDR3 is TGTGCCAGCAGCGAGTCGACTAGCGGCACCTACGAGCAGTACTTC. Amino acid sequence: CASSESTSGTYEQYF. The whole variable domain, remainder taken from reference TRBV9 and TRBJ2-7, is DSGVTQTPKHLITATGQRVTLRCSPRSGDLSVYWYQQSLDQGLQFLIQYYNGEERAKGNILERFSAQQFPDLHSELNLSSLELGDSALYFCASSESTSGTYEQYFGPGTRLTVT.

This clone came up once. V and J are TRBV15 and TRBJ2-7; D assignment may be TRBD1 or TRBD2 (5 bases each). Germline CDR1 and CDR2: LNHNV and YYDKDF (reference sequence). This CDR3 spans 15 amino acids. Trimming shortened V by 3 bases and J by 4 bases, and 16 bases separated the two germline ends. CDR3 DNA: TGTGCCACCAGCAGGGACCCCCAGGGACCATACGAGCAGTACTTC. This codes for CATSRDPQGPYEQYF.

V and J are TRBV28 and TRBJ1-3; no clear D. This CDR3 is 16 amino acids long. Germline CDR1 and CDR2: MDHEN and SYDVKM. Trimming took off 5 bases at V and 0 bases at J, with 14 bases between the two ends. CDR3 protein: CASSPADGFSGNTIYF. CDR3 bases: TGTGCCAGCAGTCCGGCGGACGGGTTCTCTGGAAACACCATATATTTT.

This chain joins TRBV7-2 and TRBJ2-5; D gene ambiguous. This CDR3 spans 14 amino acids. The V gene lost 0 bases and the J gene lost 6 bases, with 11 bases spanning the gap. Looked up from germline, CDR1 is SGHTA and CDR2 is FQGNSA. CDR3 in amino acids: CASSLAGQEQTQYF. CDR3 bases: TGTGCCAGCAGCTTAGCAGGCCAGGAACAGACCCAGTACTTC.

V is TRBV18 and J is TRBJ2-3, with 10 bases that match TRBD1. With 3 bases clipped from V and 4 bases from J, the junction kept 7 bases outside the gene matches. Germline V gene lookup returns CDR1 KGHSH and CDR2 LQKENI. The CDR3 runs to 16 residues. The CDR3 sequence is CASSPLDRGASDTQYF. The CDR3 DNA reads TGTGCCAGCTCACCGCTGGACAGGGGGGCCTCAGATACGCAGTATTTT.

The chain uses TRBV2 and TRBJ2-3; no reliable D call. Germline V gene data show CDR1 as SNHLY and CDR2 as FYNNEI. The length of the CDR3 is 13 residues. The V end lost 6 bases, the J end lost 0 bases, and 7 bases lay between the germline ends. The CDR3 loop reads CASRGYSTDTQYF. CDR3 nucleotide sequence: TGTGCCAGCAGGGGCTATAGCACAGATACGCAGTATTTT. Complete variable domain (other parts from reference TRBV2 and TRBJ2-3): EPEVTQTPSHQVTQMGQEVILRCVPISNHLYFYWYRQILGQKVEFLVSFYNNEISEKSEIFDDQFSVERPDGSNFTLKIRSTKLEDSAMYFCASRGYSTDTQYFGPGTRLTVL.

The V and J genes are TRBV5-8 and TRBJ1-1; D is uncertain. Trimming cost V 0 bases and J 0 bases, with 9 bases left between them. CDR1 is SGHTS and CDR2 is YDEGEE in the germline V gene. There are 15 residues in the CDR3. This CDR3 is CASSLAGYVNTEAFF. In DNA form, the CDR3 reads TGTGCCAGCAGCTTGGCAGGTTACGTGAACACTGAAGCTTTCTTT.

The chain carries TRBV6-5 and TRBJ1-1; 7 bases map to TRBD1. The J segment lost 4 bases and the V segment lost 0 bases, leaving 5 bases of the junction unmatched. The CDR3 contains 15 residues. Germline V CDR1 and CDR2: MNHEY, SVGAGI. CDR3 bases: TGTGCCAGCAGTTACTCGACAGGGTTTGGCACTGAAGCTTTCTTT. As protein: CASSYSTGFGTEAFF.

This rearrangement joins TRBV11-2 to TRBJ2-1; unclear D gene. Germline loops: CDR1 SGHAT, CDR2 FQNNGV. V was clipped by 3 bases and J by 0 bases, with 3 bases between them. The CDR3 sequence is 13 residues long. Written as DNA, the CDR3 is TGTGCCAGCAGCTTGTACTCCTACAATGAGCAGTTCTTC. Protein: CASSLYSYNEQFF.

This chain links TRBV11-2 with TRBJ2-7; tentative D call: TRBD2 (6 bases). The CDR3 consists of 12 residues. CDR1 is SGHAT, CDR2 FQNNGV, per germline. V shed 5 bases and J shed 6 bases, with 11 bases lying between them. CDR3 coding DNA: TGTGCCAGCAGCCATCGGAGGGGCGAGCAGTACTTC. Amino acids: CASSHRRGEQYF.

The chain combines TRBV7-3 with TRBJ2-1; TRBD2 agrees at 8 bases. The CDR3 runs to 15 residues. Germline-derived CDR1 and CDR2 are SGHTA and FQGTGA. V shed 1 base and J 8 bases; nucleotides not matched to a gene: 7. The DNA of the CDR3 is TGTGCCAGCAGCTTAAACGGGAGGGCCTTAGATGAGCAGTTCTTC. This codes for CASSLNGRALDEQFF.

This clone appeared many times. V and J are TRBV5-1 and TRBJ2-2; no definite D call. CDR1 and CDR2 (germline): SGHRS, YFSETQ. The length of the CDR3 is 14 residues. Trimming removed 1 base at V and 5 bases at J, with 9 bases between. Here the CDR3 reads CASSLNSLTGELFF. The CDR3 nucleotides are TGCGCCAGCAGCTTGAACAGTCTTACCGGGGAGCTGTTTTTT.

The chain has TRBV11-1 and TRBJ2-7; D is unresolved. CDR3 length: 16 amino acids. Germline-derived CDR1 and CDR2 are SGHAT and FQDESV (reference sequence). Trimming removed 3 bases at V and 3 bases at J, with 18 bases between. CDR3 residues: CASSFVGSPSLYEQYF. The CDR3, as DNA: TGTGCCAGCAGCTTCGTGGGTTCACCTTCTCTCTACGAGCAGTACTTC. Complete variable domain (other parts from reference TRBV11-1 and TRBJ2-7): EAEVAQSPRYKITEKSQAVAFWCDPISGHATLYWYRQILGQGPELLVQFQDESVVDDSQLPKDRFSAERLKGVDSTLKIQPAELGDSAMYLCASSFVGSPSLYEQYFGPGTRLTVT.